This T cell receptor (beta chain) was captured by sequencing in a study of cytomegalovirus exposure and HLA in healthy donors. Data came from immunoSEQ multiplex PCR; TCRdb stores just in-frame clones and leaves some out. Among 100,000 to 130,000 clones listed, approximately 94% were seen once. On this clone itself: Its antigen is unidentified.

General study results and limits: Three CMV-associated chains were confirmed in vitro to be specific for CMV antigens.

V lost 6 bases, J lost 5 bases, and 14 bases lay in between. The CDR3 covers 14 residues. The germline CDR1 and CDR2 sequences are MDHEN and SYDVKM. The J gene is TRBJ2-1, the V gene TRBV28; unclear D gene. Material: PBMCs. The receptor comes from a woman under 30 in good health and CMV-seronegative. CDR3 residues: CASSRLSGNNEQFF. The CDR3 DNA follows: TGTGCCAGCAGCAGATTATCAGGAAACAATGAGCAGTTCTTC.